The 12 T cell receptor beta chains below all came from one sample that was sequenced in a study of blood T cells in healthy people across ages (dated by TCRdb to the mid-2010s). Library preparation employed 5' RACE. Reads for this sample came from an Illumina HiSeq 2500. A second PCR of about 7 to 12 cycles was run with a J-beta primer mix and a sample-barcoded 5' primer. TCRdb ran its own pipeline on the public reads, namely fastp trimming at Q25 and MiXCR clone calling, and kept in-frame beta chains. Each entry is one CDR3 protein sequence, shown with its most common DNA and genes. The sample has about 1.6 million distinct CDR3 sequences on record, 34% of them singletons. The top ten hold 10% to 12% of the sample. The specimen was blood. The receptors come from a woman in her thirties in good health.

The chain uses TRBV20-1 and TRBJ2-7; TRBD1 aligns across 7 bases. The J call is in doubt because the DNA end fits TRBJ2-5 better. CDR1 and CDR2 (germline): DFQATT, SNEGSKA (reference sequence). The CDR3 runs 16 residues. DNA of the CDR3: TGCAGTGCTACACGGGCACAGGGGATGGGGGTCAGGACCCAGTACTTC. Translating gives CSATRAQGMGVRTQYF.

V gene TRBV5-6 combines with J gene TRBJ1-2; TRBD1 agrees at 10 bases. The CDR3 is 13 amino acids. The ends lost 6 bases at V and 8 bases at J; junction bases unmatched: 7. Germline CDR1 reads SGHDT; CDR2 reads YYEEEE. The chain's CDR3 is CASNPTGGSGYTF. CDR3 nucleotide sequence: TGTGCCAGCAACCCGACAGGGGGCTCGGGCTACACCTTC. Together with reference TRBV5-6 and TRBJ1-2, the CDR3 gives the full variable domain: DAGVTQSPTHLIKTRGQQVTLRCSPKSGHDTVSWYQQALGQGPQFIFQYYEEEERQRGNFPDRFSGHQFPNYSSELNVNALLLGDSALYLCASNPTGGSGYTFGSGTRLTVV.

A few counts support this clonotype. V usage is TRBV7-9 and J usage is TRBJ2-3, with D perhaps matching TRBD2 (6 bases). CDR1 and CDR2 (germline): SEHNR, FQNEAQ (reference sequence). This CDR3 has 16 residues. Between the trimmed V and J ends, which lost 4 bases and 2 bases, there was a span of 16 bases. CDR3 amino acids: CASSYPFRGNTDTQYF. The CDR3 coding sequence is TGTGCCAGCAGCTACCCCTTTCGGGGGAACACAGATACGCAGTATTTT.

In this sample, this clonotype turned up a few times. The chain is built from TRBV10-3 and TRBJ2-1; D remains ambiguous. Trimming took 6 bases from V and 2 from J, leaving 14 bases between them. This CDR3 is 15 amino acids long. In germline, CDR1 is ENHRY, CDR2 SYGVKD. This CDR3 reads CAIRNQDSTYNEQFF. CDR3 coding DNA: TGTGCCATCAGGAATCAGGATAGCACCTACAATGAGCAGTTCTTC.

This clonotype was detected ten times or more. J is TRBJ2-3 and V is TRBV28; D perhaps matches TRBD2 (5 bases). Germline assignment: CDR1 MDHEN and CDR2 SYDVKM. The CDR3 runs to 11 residues. V gave up 8 bases and J gave up 6 bases, with 9 bases separating them. CDR3 protein: CASLVADTQYF. The CDR3 nucleotides read TGTGCCAGCCTAGTAGCGGATACGCAGTATTTT.

This clonotype has only one observation. A read error may be the cause here, since a much bigger clone is one base away. The V gene is TRBV4-1, the J gene TRBJ2-3, with 10 nucleotides matching TRBD2. Germline V gene data show CDR1 as MGHRA and CDR2 as YSYEKL. The CDR3 is 18 residues long. The CDR3 region has the DNA TGCGCCGGCAGCCACTTGGCTTGGACTAGCGGAGTCACAGATACGCAGTATTTT. Translation gives CAGSHLAWTSGVTDTQYF.

The chain combines TRBV5-1 with TRBJ1-6; D is undetermined. V was trimmed by 0 bases and J by 10 bases, leaving 11 bases between them. CDR3 size: 14 residues. Germline V CDR1 and CDR2: SGHRS, YFSETQ. The CDR3 is CASSLAGRMSPLHF. For the CDR3, the DNA is TGCGCCAGCAGCTTGGCCGGGAGGATGTCACCCCTCCACTTT.

This clonotype has only a few counts. The rearrangement joins TRBV20-1 to TRBJ2-7; 9 nucleotides line up with TRBD1. CDR3 length equals 14 residues. Trimming removed 1 base from V and 4 bases from J; junction bases left unmatched: 5. The germline V gene has CDR1 DFQATT and CDR2 SNEGSKA (reference sequence). CDR3 nucleotide sequence: TGCAGTGCTAGAGTCACAGGGGGCAAATACGAGCAGTACTTC. Protein sequence: CSARVTGGKYEQYF.

This clonotype was seen many times. The chain combines TRBV4-1 with TRBJ2-1; 14 bases map to TRBD2. The CDR3 runs to 17 residues. Germline CDR1 MGHRA, CDR2 YSYEKL. The ends lost 4 bases at V and 10 bases at J; junction bases unmatched: 12. CDR3 in DNA: TGCGCCAGCAGCCCTATACAGACTAGCGGGGGGGCCACAGAGCAGTTCTTC. It specifies CASSPIQTSGGATEQFF.

A remark on this clonotype: A much larger clone lies one base from this, so it may be a read error. V is TRBV11-2 and J is TRBJ2-3; D gene uncertain. From germline, CDR1 is SGHAT and CDR2 FQNNGV. This CDR3 is 14 amino acids long. The CDR3 protein is CANSLGIRTDTQYF. For the CDR3, the DNA is TGTGCCAACAGCTTGGGGATACGCACAGATACGCAGTATTTT.

This chain connects TRBV6-1 to TRBJ2-5; 8 nucleotides match TRBD2. Germline V gene lookup returns CDR1 MNHNS and CDR2 SASEGT. Trimming took 4 bases from V and 5 from J; bases not matched to a gene: 6. This CDR3 contains 14 residues. Here the CDR3 reads CASSARLARETQYF. The CDR3 region has the DNA TGTGCCAGCAGTGCCCGACTAGCGAGGGAGACCCAGTACTTC.

The sample holds a few counts of this clonotype. In DNA, the CDR3 is TGTGCCACCACACGACTTGGGGGTCACGAGCAGTACTTC. Protein sequence: CATTRLGGHEQYF. This chain connects TRBV15 to TRBJ2-5; tentatively, D is TRBD1 or TRBD2 (5 bases each). The J call may be wrong; the DNA end is better matched by TRBJ2-7. This CDR3 is 13 amino acids long. Germline values: CDR1 LNHNV, CDR2 YYDKDF (reference sequence).